This T cell receptor (beta chain) appears in the sequencing data of a study of blood T cell repertoires in COVID-19 (dated by TCRdb to 2018 to 2020). Regarding the research as a whole: Samples covering the acute and convalescent phases of COVID-19 were provided by collaborators in the United States, Italy and Spain. The material from the prospective study consisted of cDNA or gDNA derived from T cells, B-cell-depleted T cells, or PBMCs. The dataset comprised deeply sampled blood TCRbeta repertoires from subjects exposed to, actively infected with, or recovered from COVID-19. The repertoires were released in a freely available public database meant as a resource for research on the immune response to SARS-CoV-2. Samples were obtained from the ongoing ImmuneRACE study (first 160 participants) and from some 1,200 subjects provided by 6 global collaborators. Sample metadata almost always included a de-identified subject ID, COVID-19 status, age in years and sex. Where available, HLA class I and class II types were taken from metadata supplied by the sample provider and were not determined by assay-based typing.

V is shortened by 2 bases, J by 1 base, and the region joining them spans 5 bases. The CDR3 numbers 13 residues from cysteine through phenylalanine. Of all the DNA, just the CDR3 is kept, 39 bases in frame from base 1. CDR1 and CDR2 are drawn from the germline V gene: KGHSH, LQKENI. Whole blood was collected in K2EDTA tubes by collaborating institutions according to the institutions' own protocols. Collaborator samples were shipped for TCRbeta analysis as frozen whole blood, isolated PBMCs, or DNA extracted from either sample type. Details on this clone: What antigen it recognizes has not been identified. No base qualities exist here, and no much larger clone lies one base off it. This CDR3 is also generated by other DNA sequences in the sample.

What the work shows at the level of the full study, not this receptor alone: Clinical and demographic metadata were provided uncurated, with the amount varying by source and participant.

TCRbeta CDR3 regions were amplified from genomic DNA using the immunoSEQ Assay, a bias-controlled multiplex PCR. Under the source paper's analysis protocol: The number of nucleated cells in each sample was estimated from the amplification of reference gene primers within the assay. To quantify the absolute abundance of each unique TCRbeta CDR3 rearrangement, sequence reads were collapsed and filtered. For each sample, productive Simpson clonality was calculated as the square root of Simpson's diversity index over productive rearrangements. Sourced from immuneACCESS, this table was stored by TCRdb with only in-frame sequences that have V and J called. A share of the clones is absent; for the studies checked, an unresolved V gene accounts for under half, and the remainder has no known explanation. For V, J and clone size, that table is used; D and trimming come from the DNA. The sample has under 200,000 clones on record, around 80% of them singletons. 6.5% of the sample goes to the ten largest clones.

This TCR was sampled from a man aged 70 or older with active or convalescent COVID-19. Sequencing input: peripheral blood. In this chain, TRBV18 is recombined with TRBJ1-1; the D gene identity is not certain. Read as DNA, the sequence is TGTGCCAGCTCACCAAGAGAGAACACTGAAGCTTTCTTT. The translation is CASSPRENTEAFF.